The 16 T cell receptor beta chains below all came from one sample that was sequenced in a study of T cell changes during pregnancy in multiple sclerosis (dated by TCRdb to between 2017 and 2020). Libraries came from the immunoSEQ multiplex PCR assay. TCRdb took over this immuneACCESS table, retaining in-frame rearrangements with V and J assigned. Such tables are incomplete; in checked studies, under half of the missing clones stem from an unresolved V gene, and the remainder is unexplained. This sample comprises some 38,000 clones, 90% to 95% of them detected only once. 0.5% to 0.85% of the sample is held by the ten biggest clonotypes. The sequencing here drew on CD4+ T cells from peripheral blood mononuclear cells, taken in the second trimester of pregnancy. Source of these receptors: a female donor in good health, enrolled as a control in a pregnancy study.

The V and J genes are TRBV7-3 and TRBJ2-5; TRBD2 might be the D (6 bases). The V end lost 5 bases, the J end lost 5 bases, and 15 bases lay between the germline ends. Germline V gives CDR1 SGHTA, CDR2 FQGTGA. The CDR3 loop spans 14 amino acids. The CDR3: CASSPAGRGETQYF. CDR3 DNA: TGTGCCAGCAGCCCAGCGGGCCGGGGGGAGACCCAGTACTTC.

In its sample, this clone was seen once. The chain employs TRBV5-8 and TRBJ2-3; 7 nucleotides line up with TRBD1. J was trimmed by 0 bases and V by 3 bases; bases with no gene match: 4. The CDR3 runs to 15 residues. Per germline, CDR1 SGHTS and CDR2 YDEGEE. CDR3 sequence reads: CASSSGQTSTDTQYF. In DNA form, the CDR3 reads TGTGCCAGCAGCTCGGGACAGACTAGCACAGATACGCAGTATTTT.

The rearrangement links TRBV6-1 to TRBJ1-1; weak D call: TRBD1 (5 bases). Germline V gene sequence: CDR1 MNHNS, CDR2 SASEGT. The CDR3 contains 14 residues. The V end was cut by 7 bases, the J end by 2 bases, with 14 bases between. CDR3 sequence reads: CASTSPGGNTEAFF. The CDR3 DNA reads TGTGCCAGCACCTCCCCCGGGGGAAACACTGAAGCTTTCTTT.

This clone was seen just once. The rearrangement uses TRBV5-1 and TRBJ2-3, with D possibly matching TRBD1 (6 bases). The CDR3 is 16 residues long. Looked up from germline, CDR1 is SGHRS and CDR2 is YFSETQ. V was trimmed by 4 bases and J by 0 bases, leaving 15 bases between them. CDR3 region: CASSPGTSASTDTQYF. Here the CDR3 DNA reads TGCGCCAGCAGCCCCGGGACATCGGCTAGCACAGATACGCAGTATTTT.

This chain connects TRBV27 to TRBJ1-2, with D perhaps TRBD1 (5 bases). CDR1 MNHEY and CDR2 SMNVEV come from the germline V gene (reference sequence). Trimming shortened V by 3 bases and J by 6 bases, and 11 bases separated the two germline ends. The CDR3 has 13 amino acids. In DNA, the CDR3 is TGTGCCAGCAGTTTCGGCCAGGGTCATGGCTACACCTTC. Encoded protein: CASSFGQGHGYTF.

The chain recombines TRBV11-2 with TRBJ2-7; TRBD1 matches at 9 bases. The CDR3 is made up of 14 amino acids. The germline gives CDR1 SGHAT, CDR2 FQNNGV. The ends lost 3 bases at V and 5 bases at J; junction bases unmatched: 5. The CDR3 is CASSFTTGGNEQYF. CDR3 coding DNA: TGTGCCAGCAGCTTTACGACAGGGGGGAACGAGCAGTACTTC.

The chain joins TRBV9 to TRBJ2-1, with D tentatively TRBD2 (6 bases). V was pared by 3 bases and J by 6 bases, with 13 bases between. CDR3 length equals 14 residues. CDR1 and CDR2 (germline): SGDLS, YYNGEE. The chain's CDR3 is CASSGGVLSNEQFF. CDR3 nucleotide sequence: TGTGCCAGCAGCGGCGGGGTGCTCAGCAATGAGCAGTTCTTC.

This clone was counted a few times. The chain carries TRBV5-1 and TRBJ1-6, with TRBD1 identical over 10 bases. Per germline, CDR1 SGHRS and CDR2 YFSETQ. CDR3 length: 15 amino acids. With V trimmed by 4 bases and J by 7 bases, 5 bases remained unmatched. CDR3 loop: CASSVRTGGNSPLHF. For the CDR3, the DNA is TGCGCCAGCAGCGTTAGGACAGGGGGAAATTCACCCCTCCACTTT.

The chain has TRBV30 and TRBJ1-1; D remains unclear. CDR3 length: 13 residues. Per the germline V gene, CDR1 is GTSNPN and CDR2 is SVGIG (reference sequence). V was shortened by 4 bases and J by 3 bases, with 12 bases between the two germline ends. CDR3 coding DNA: TGTGCCTGGACGGGAGAAGGAGACACTGAAGCTTTCTTT. Amino acid sequence: CAWTGEGDTEAFF.

V gene TRBV2 combines with J gene TRBJ1-4, with a possible D match to TRBD1 (6 bases). The CDR3 extends over 17 amino acids. Germline V gene lookup returns CDR1 SNHLY and CDR2 FYNNEI. V was pared by 6 bases and J by 8 bases, with 25 bases between. The CDR3 nucleotides read TGTGCCAGCAGGGATTCCTCCGCTATGGTCGGACAGGAAAAACTGTTTTTT. This encodes CASRDSSAMVGQEKLFF.

This CDR3 reads CASSLKPLAGLRSPLHF. For the CDR3, the DNA is TGTGCCAGCAGCTTAAAGCCCCTTGCGGGGCTGAGGTCACCCCTCCACTTT. The V and J genes are TRBV7-8 and TRBJ1-6, with D possibly matching TRBD1 (5 bases). The CDR3 totals 17 residues. Germline V lookup: CDR1 SGHVS, CDR2 FQNEAQ. The ends were cut back, 2 bases at V and 10 bases at J, with 21 bases in the middle.

The V call is TRBV15, the J call TRBJ2-7; D possibly corresponds to TRBD2 (5 bases). Trimming took 0 bases from V and 4 from J, leaving 7 bases between them. This CDR3 is built from 13 residues. CDR1 and CDR2 (germline): LNHNV, YYDKDF (reference sequence). The CDR3 region is CATSRDGRYEQYF. The CDR3 DNA follows: TGTGCCACCAGCAGAGATGGGAGATACGAGCAGTACTTC.

This CDR3 is CASSQDLSSPINEQFF. CDR3 DNA sequence: TGCGCCAGCAGCCAAGACCTCTCGTCGCCTATCAATGAGCAGTTCTTC. J is TRBJ2-1 and V is TRBV4-3; D unclear. Trimming left V 0 bases short and J 6 bases short, with 15 bases between. Per germline, CDR1 LGHNA and CDR2 YSLEER. This CDR3 is built from 16 residues.

The chain combines TRBV25-1 with TRBJ1-4; tentative D call: TRBD1 (5 bases). Germline V CDR1 and CDR2: MGHDK, SYGVNS. This CDR3 is built from 13 residues. V gave up 7 bases and J gave up 6 bases, with 12 bases separating them. The CDR3 DNA follows: TGTGCCAGCACCACAGGAGCGTATGAAAAACTGTTTTTT. Translating gives CASTTGAYEKLFF.

The V gene is TRBV7-9, the J gene TRBJ1-4; D is perhaps TRBD1 (6 bases). Trimming left V 1 base short and J 5 bases short, with 14 bases between. The CDR3 consists of 16 residues. Germline V gives CDR1 SEHNR, CDR2 FQNEAQ (reference sequence). Here the CDR3 reads CASSLGEGQRNEKLFF. The CDR3 DNA reads as TGTGCCAGCAGCTTAGGGGAAGGACAGAGAAATGAAAAACTGTTTTTT.

This clone occurred once. The chain couples TRBV5-4 to TRBJ1-5, with 8 bases matching TRBD1. Germline CDR1 reads SGHNT; CDR2 reads YYREEE (reference sequence). The CDR3 has 19 residues. Trimming removed 2 bases from V and 0 bases from J; junction bases left unmatched: 13. This CDR3 reads CASSFSRTGSLYSNQPQHF. The CDR3 DNA reads TGTGCCAGCAGCTTTTCCAGGACAGGGTCCCTTTATAGCAATCAGCCCCAGCATTTT. The full variable domain, completed using reference TRBV5-4 and TRBJ1-5, is ETGVTQSPTHLIKTRGQQVTLRCSSQSGHNTVSWYQQALGQGPQFIFQYYREEENGRGNFPPRFSGLQFPNYSSELNVNALELDDSALYLCASSFSRTGSLYSNQPQHFGDGTRLSIL.